The rows below give T cell receptor beta chains drawn from one sample of a study of PD-1 blockade in classical Hodgkin lymphoma. Sequencing used immunoSEQ multiplex PCR; TCRdb keeps in-frame clones, though not all of them. This table has approximately 150,000 clones, under 85% appearing once. This sample comprised peripheral blood mononuclear cells (PBMCs), obtained before the second cycle of nivolumab. These TCRs come from a human donor with classical Hodgkin lymphoma. Both conserved end residues are part of each CDR3. The D gene is left open where the match is weak. Size tells how often a clone was seen (once, few, many) or the class of an expanded clone, and some rows leave it out.

>TRBJ1-6|-|-|TRBV7-3
TGTGCCAGCAGCTTATTGAAGGGGACAAATTCACCCCTCCACTTT
CASSLLKGTNSPLHF
>TRBJ2-6|TRBD2|-|TRBV7-2
TGTGCCAGCAGCCCTTTGCCGGGACTAGCGAAAGGGGCCAACGTCCTGACTTTC
CASSPLPGLAKGANVLTF
>TRBJ2-7|-|-|TRBV7-3
TGTGCCAGCAGCTCAGAACAGGAGCAGTACTTC
CASSSEQEQYF
>TRBJ2-2|-|-|TRBV27
TGTGCCAGCAGGCGGACCGGGGAGCTGTTTTTT
CASRRTGELFF
>TRBJ1-1|-|-|TRBV30
TGTGCCTGGAGTGTACTGGGCCGGGGCGCGATGGGGACTGAAGCTTTCTTT
CAWSVLGRGAMGTEAFF
>TRBJ1-2|TRBD1|-|TRBV5-4
TGTGCCAGCAGCTTGGGGGGGGACAGGCAGGCCTATGGCTACACCTTC
CASSLGGDRQAYGYTF
>TRBJ2-3|TRBD2|-|TRBV5-1
TGCGCCAGCAGCTCGGAAGCGGGAGGTCAAGATACGCAGTATTTT
CASSSEAGGQDTQYF
>TRBJ2-5|-|once|TRBV5-1
TGTGCCAGCAGCTCGGGACGGGAGACCCAGTACTTC
CASSSGRETQYF
>TRBJ1-6|-|-|TRBV10-3
TGTGCCATCAGTGATAGGACAGAGAATTCACCCCTCCACTTT
CAISDRTENSPLHF
>TRBJ2-3|-|-|TRBV28
TGTGCCAGCAGTCCCCCCCCCACAGATACGCAGTATTTT
CASSPPPTDTQYF
>TRBJ2-2|-|-|TRBV2
TGTGCCAGCAGTGAACAGGGACCGCACACCGGGGAGCTGTTTTTT
CASSEQGPHTGELFF
>TRBJ2-3|TRBD2|few|TRBV7-6
TGTGCCAGCAGCCCATGGCTAGCGGGAGGGCCAGGCACAGATACGCAGTATTTT
CASSPWLAGGPGTDTQYF
>TRBJ1-4|-|-|TRBV25-1
TGTGCCAGCAGTGAATATGGACGAGGAAAACTGTTTTTT
CASSEYGRGKLFF
>TRBJ1-5|-|-|TRBV6-5
TGTGCCAGCAGTTACGGCAGGGAAGGCAATCAGCCCCAGCATTTT
CASSYGREGNQPQHF
>TRBJ1-4|-|-|TRBV6-5
TGTGCCAGCAGTTACTCATTGGGAGCGATCACCGAAAAACTGTTTTTT
CASSYSLGAITEKLFF
>TRBJ2-1|-|-|TRBV20-1
TGCAGTGCCTCCCGCAGCGATGAGCAGTTCTTC
CSASRSDEQFF
>TRBJ2-3|-|-|TRBV10-3
TGTGCCATCAGTGACCCTACCCGGGCAGGGAGTTTAGAAGTGCGTCCAGATACGCAGTATTTT
CAISDPTRAGSLEVRPDTQYF
>TRBJ2-5|-|-|TRBV5-6
TGTGCCAGCAGCTTGGCCGGGACCGAACAAGAGACCCAGTACTTC
CASSLAGTEQETQYF
>TRBJ2-3|-|few|TRBV4-3
TGCGCCAGCAGCAGCCGGGACACCCGCACAGATACGCAGTATTTT
CASSSRDTRTDTQYF
>TRBJ1-1|-|-|TRBV7-7
TGTGCCAGCAGCTTAGCCAGGGCCACTGAAGCTTTCTTT
CASSLARATEAFF
>TRBJ1-6|-|-|TRBV6-1
TGTGCCAGCAGTAATGGACAAGTTGCCAATTCACCCCTCCACTTT
CASSNGQVANSPLHF
>TRBJ2-3|TRBD1|-|TRBV6-6
TGTGCCAGCAGTTACAGGGGGCCCACAGATACGCAGTATTTT
CASSYRGPTDTQYF
>TRBJ2-3|-|once|TRBV9
TGTGCCAGCAGCGTAAATTCAGGGAACACAGATACGCAGTATTTT
CASSVNSGNTDTQYF
>TRBJ2-7|TRBD1|-|TRBV19
TGTGCCAGTAGTATTGGGACAGGGGGCGACGAGCAGTACTTC
CASSIGTGGDEQYF
>TRBJ1-4|-|-|TRBV12-5
TGTGCTAGTGGTTTGGTTACCGGGTCTGCCTTTGCAACTAATGAAAAACTGTTTTTT
CASGLVTGSAFATNEKLFF
>TRBJ2-5|-|-|TRBV13
TGTGCCAGCAGTCTCAGGGGGGGAGCTATTGGGCGGGAGACCCAGTACTTC
CASSLRGGAIGRETQYF
>TRBJ1-2|-|few|TRBV4-1
TGCGCCAGCAGCCAAGATCGGCCAGGGAACTATGGCTACACCTTC
CASSQDRPGNYGYTF
>TRBJ2-7|TRBD2|once|TRBV11-2
TGTGCCAGCAGCGAGAGGTTTGGTGTCGGGGGACTAGCGGGAGGTGAGCAGTACTTC
CASSERFGVGGLAGGEQYF
>TRBJ2-1|-|-|TRBV15
TGTGCCACCACCCTCCGCGGGGAGTCGTGGAATGAGCAGTTCTTC
CATTLRGESWNEQFF
>TRBJ2-7|TRBD1|-|TRBV9
TGTGCCAGCAGCGTAGCCCCCGGGACAGAGGCCTACGAGCAGTACTTC
CASSVAPGTEAYEQYF
>TRBJ2-7|-|few|TRBV18
TGTGCCAGCTCACCGGGGGGCCAGGACGAGCAGTACTTC
CASSPGGQDEQYF
>TRBJ2-1|-|few|TRBV11-2
TGTGCCAGCAGCTCCCTCCGAGATGAGCAGTTCTTC
CASSSLRDEQFF